The next 24 T cell receptor beta chains were all read from a single sample in a study of memory CD4+ T cells and cytomegalovirus serostatus. Clones were read by immunoSEQ multiplex PCR, and TCRdb kept only the in-frame ones, dropping some. The repertoire holds about 41,000 clones, with 76% as singletons. The sort gate was single viable CD3+CD4+CD8-CD45RO+ cells for memory CD4+ T cells. The sample comprised memory CD4+ T cells from blood. These receptors all come from an adult in good health and CMV-seronegative.

This clone has just one count. The chain recombines TRBV5-1 with TRBJ2-5; 10 bases align to TRBD1. The CDR3 contains 15 residues. Germline V CDR1 and CDR2: SGHRS, YFSETQ. The J segment lost 4 bases and the V segment lost 4 bases, leaving 7 bases of the junction unmatched. CDR3 DNA: TGCGCCAGCAGCCTCGGGACAGGGGCCCCAGAGACCCAGTACTTC. It specifies CASSLGTGAPETQYF.

This clone was recorded only once. The chain is built from TRBV11-2 and TRBJ1-1, with TRBD1 matching over 8 bases. This CDR3 comprises 15 residues. V was pared by 6 bases and J by 3 bases, with 9 bases of the junction left unmatched. Germline V CDR1 and CDR2: SGHAT, FQNNGV. The CDR3 sequence: CASRSLRGRDTEAFF. CDR3 sequence (DNA): TGTGCCAGCAGATCCCTCAGGGGGCGCGACACTGAAGCTTTCTTT.

This sequence joins TRBV6-6 and TRBJ2-2; D ambiguous. The CDR3 length is 13 residues. V was pared by 4 bases and J by 5 bases, with 8 bases between. Per the germline V gene, CDR1 is MNHNY and CDR2 is SVGAGI (reference sequence). CDR3 in DNA: TGTGCCAGCAGTTTAAGGTTAACCGGGGAGCTGTTTTTT. Encoded protein: CASSLRLTGELFF.

The chain joins TRBV6-5 to TRBJ1-2; 7 bases map to TRBD1. This CDR3 spans 15 amino acids. The germline V gene encodes CDR1 MNHEY and CDR2 SVGAGI. The V gene end was trimmed by 6 bases and the J gene end by 5 bases; junction bases not matched to a gene: 12. The CDR3 loop is CASSRLGGAEYGYTF. The CDR3 coding sequence is TGTGCCAGCAGCAGGTTAGGGGGCGCTGAATATGGCTACACCTTC.

This clone was counted between two and nine times. The chain links TRBV30 to TRBJ1-1; tentative D call: TRBD1 (5 bases). V lost 2 bases and J lost 1, with 8 bases in between. In germline, CDR1 is GTSNPN, CDR2 SVGIG (reference sequence). CDR3 size: 13 residues. The chain's CDR3 is CAWSPGQNTEAFF. The CDR3 DNA reads as TGTGCCTGGAGTCCGGGGCAGAACACTGAAGCTTTCTTT.

V is TRBV11-2 and J is TRBJ1-2; D ambiguous. CDR3 length: 12 residues. Trimming took off 4 bases at V and 4 bases at J, with 7 bases between the two ends. Looked up from germline, CDR1 is SGHAT and CDR2 is FQNNGV. The CDR3 spells CASSSNLYGYTF. Written as DNA, the CDR3 is TGTGCCAGCAGCTCCAACCTCTATGGCTACACCTTC.

The gene calls are TRBV19 and TRBJ1-5, with D unresolved. The CDR3 sequence is 13 residues long. V was cut by 3 bases and J by 6 bases, with 9 bases left in between. Germline values: CDR1 LNHDA, CDR2 SQIVND (reference sequence). CDR3: CASSMERVQPQHF. The CDR3, as DNA: TGTGCCAGTAGTATGGAAAGGGTTCAGCCCCAGCATTTT.

A word on this clone: The sample carries other DNA sequences with the same CDR3. V usage is TRBV14 and J usage is TRBJ2-3; 8 bases fit TRBD1. The ends lost 4 bases at V and 4 bases at J; junction bases unmatched: 4. Germline lookup yields CDR1 SGHDN and CDR2 FVKESK. This CDR3 comprises 14 residues. The CDR3 sequence is CASSPSGGPDTQYF. For the CDR3, the DNA is TGTGCCAGCAGCCCCTCAGGGGGCCCAGATACGCAGTATTTT.

J is TRBJ1-1 and V is TRBV28; tentatively, D is TRBD1 (5 bases). The CDR3 contains 13 residues. CDR1 is MDHEN and CDR2 is SYDVKM in the germline V gene. The V end was cut by 5 bases, the J end by 3 bases, with 10 bases between. CDR3 sequence: CASSPGHHTEAFF. CDR3 in DNA: TGTGCCAGCAGTCCAGGACACCACACTGAAGCTTTCTTT.

The chain recombines TRBV5-1 with TRBJ2-5; the match to TRBD2 covers 11 bases. The V segment lost 2 bases and the J segment 3 bases; nucleotides outside the gene matches: 3. CDR1 and CDR2 from the germline V gene are SGHRS and YFSETQ. This CDR3 has 15 amino acids. This CDR3 reads CASSLKLAGEETQYF. The DNA for the CDR3 is TGCGCCAGCAGCTTAAAACTAGCGGGAGAAGAGACCCAGTACTTC.

The V call is TRBV28, the J call TRBJ1-6; D is ambiguous. Germline V gene sequence: CDR1 MDHEN, CDR2 SYDVKM. The V end lost 6 bases, the J end lost 4 bases, and 10 bases lay between the germline ends. The CDR3 loop spans 14 amino acids. The CDR3 nucleotides are TGTGCCAGCAGCCAGCAGGCTTATAATTCACCCCTCCACTTT. Translation: CASSQQAYNSPLHF.

V and J are TRBV6-1 and TRBJ1-1; D ambiguous. The CDR3 spans 14 residues. V dropped 10 bases and J dropped 1 base, with 16 bases sitting between them. CDR1 is MNHNS, CDR2 SASEGT, per germline. CDR3: CATKLMPSNTEAFF. CDR3 DNA: TGTGCCACCAAGTTGATGCCCTCGAACACTGAAGCTTTCTTT.

A note on this clone: In the same sample, other DNA sequences code for this CDR3. The chain joins TRBV29-1 to TRBJ2-7; D may be TRBD1 (5 bases). CDR1 is SQVTM and CDR2 is ANQGSEA in the germline V gene. CDR3 size: 12 residues. V gave up 3 bases and J gave up 4 bases, with 10 bases separating them. The CDR3 sequence: CSVDVNRYEQYF. The CDR3 DNA sequence: TGCAGCGTTGATGTCAACAGGTACGAGCAGTACTTC.

The chain couples TRBV27 to TRBJ2-1; TRBD2 matches 14 bases. Per the germline V gene, CDR1 is MNHEY and CDR2 is SMNVEV (reference sequence). The CDR3 has 19 amino acids. The trim removed 0 bases at V and 1 base at J, leaving 5 bases unmatched. CDR3 sequence: CASSLSGTSGRLSYNEQFF. The CDR3 bases are TGTGCCAGCAGTTTATCCGGGACTAGCGGGAGACTTTCCTACAATGAGCAGTTCTTC.

J is TRBJ2-3 and V is TRBV4-3; D may match TRBD1 or TRBD2 (5 bases each). The CDR3 spans 13 residues. The V gene's germline CDR1 is LGHNA and CDR2 YSLEER. The V gene lost 0 bases and the J gene lost 11 bases, with 12 bases spanning the gap. Written as DNA, the CDR3 is TGCGCCAGCAGCCAAGAGCGCCGGGACCAGCAGTATTTT. Its translation: CASSQERRDQQYF.

The chain is built from TRBV7-2 and TRBJ1-5; D not certain. The CDR3 has 15 residues. The V and J ends lost 6 bases and 0 bases respectively, with 12 bases between them. The germline gives CDR1 SGHTA, CDR2 FQGNSA. The CDR3 DNA is TGTGCCAGCAGTACTCGAGGGCGTAGCAATCAGCCCCAGCATTTT. Protein sequence: CASSTRGRSNQPQHF.

The chain couples TRBV30 to TRBJ2-7, with TRBD2 matching over 9 bases. This CDR3 is 16 amino acids long. V trimming: 0 bases; J trimming: 3 bases; junction bases outside the gene matches: 9. Germline V gene sequence: CDR1 GTSNPN, CDR2 SVGIG (reference sequence). The CDR3 DNA reads TGTGCCTGGAGTGTGGGTAGTAGCGGGAGCTACTACGAGCAGTACTTC. It specifies CAWSVGSSGSYYEQYF.

CDR3 DNA sequence: TGTGCCAGCAGCTTACGACTAGCGGGAGGAAGCTCCTACAATGAGCAGTTCTTC. As protein: CASSLRLAGGSSYNEQFF. The chain links TRBV7-8 to TRBJ2-1; 13 nucleotides match TRBD2. Trimming cost V 2 bases and J 0 bases; bases outside gene matches: 4. CDR1 and CDR2 (germline): SGHVS, FQNEAQ. This CDR3 is 18 amino acids long.

In this sample, this clone is medium-sized (0.01 to 0.1%). The chain joins TRBV5-4 to TRBJ2-3; the match to TRBD2 covers 10 bases. J gave up 5 bases and V 1 base, and 7 bases lay outside the gene matches. This CDR3 has 16 residues. Germline assignment: CDR1 SGHNT and CDR2 YYREEE (reference sequence). CDR3 residues: CASSLFQAGGLDTQYF. The CDR3 coding sequence is TGTGCCAGCAGCTTGTTCCAAGCGGGAGGGCTAGATACGCAGTATTTT.

The chain links TRBV9 to TRBJ2-1; 11 nucleotides line up with TRBD2. The CDR3 has 16 amino acids. J was trimmed by 3 bases and V by 3 bases; bases with no gene match: 5. CDR1 and CDR2 from the germline V gene are SGDLS and YYNGEE. The CDR3 DNA reads as TGTGCCAGCAGCGAGTTAGCGGGAGGGTTCTACAATGAGCAGTTCTTC. This codes for CASSELAGGFYNEQFF.

This clone was recorded a few times. The CDR3 loop is CAWSSGNDQPQHF. CDR3 in DNA: TGTGCCTGGTCCTCCGGGAACGATCAGCCCCAGCATTTT. This chain joins TRBV30 and TRBJ1-5; no reliable D call. The CDR3 is 13 amino acids. Germline assignment: CDR1 GTSNPN and CDR2 SVGIG (reference sequence). Trimming left V 5 bases short and J 5 bases short, with 13 bases between. The full variable domain, completed using reference TRBV30 and TRBJ1-5, is SQTIHQWPATLVQPVGSPLSLECTVEGTSNPNLYWYRQAAGRGLQLLFYSVGIGQISSEVPQNLSASRPQDRQFILSSKKLLLSDSGFYLCAWSSGNDQPQHFGDGTRLSIL.

The chain employs TRBV5-4 and TRBJ2-7; unclear D gene. V was clipped by 0 bases and J by 2 bases, with 6 bases between them. The CDR3 extends over 13 amino acids. Germline CDR1 SGHNT, CDR2 YYREEE (reference sequence). CDR3 residues: CASSLEPTYEQYF. Written as DNA, the CDR3 is TGTGCCAGCAGCTTGGAGCCGACCTACGAGCAGTACTTC.

This clone was observed a handful of times. This chain joins TRBV18 and TRBJ2-4; 9 nucleotides match TRBD1. This CDR3 comprises 12 residues. V lost 5 bases and J lost 8; bases outside the gene matches: 1. Per the germline V gene, CDR1 is KGHSH and CDR2 is LQKENI. The DNA for the CDR3 is TGTGCCAGCTCAAGACAGGGGGACATTCAGTACTTC. This codes for CASSRQGDIQYF.

The chain employs TRBV2 and TRBJ2-7; 9 bases agree with TRBD2. V dropped 8 bases and J dropped 4; count of bases not matched to a gene: 12. The CDR3 runs to 15 residues. The V gene's germline CDR1 is SNHLY and CDR2 FYNNEI. The chain's CDR3 is CASQREEGLGYEQYF. DNA of the CDR3: TGTGCCAGCCAGCGGGAGGAGGGGTTAGGGTACGAGCAGTACTTC.